The clone carrying this T cell receptor (beta chain) was observed a few times. What it binds is unknown. These data come from a study of CD8 T cells in ankylosing spondylitis. In making TCR beta libraries, quantitative 5'-RACE with molecular barcodes was used. A single record per CDR3 protein comes from TCRdb applying MiXCR to the 5' RACE reads. The data hold around 450,000 distinct CDR3 sequences, with roughly 26% observed a single time. The CDR3 has 15 residues. Germline values: CDR1 SGHTA, CDR2 FQGNSA. Trimming cost V 5 bases and J 6 bases, with 17 bases left between them. General study points: Seemingly characteristic of ankylosing spondylitis blood was a TCR beta motif consisting of about 8 highly homologous variants.

The sequence came from a male donor with ankylosing spondylitis. V is TRBV7-2 and J is TRBJ2-1, with TRBD2 as a possible D gene (6 bases). The sequenced sample consisted of blood, either unsorted or a sorted T cell fraction (not recorded which). In DNA form, the CDR3 reads TGTGCCAGCAGCCGACCTGGGACGGGAGTCAATGAGCAGTTCTTC. Translated, it gives CASSRPGTGVNEQFF.